This TCR beta chain originates from a study of cytotoxic CD8 clonotypes in ibrutinib-treated CLL. Whole-study context: Treatment had run for a median about twelve months, range 6 to 36, when response samples were taken.

Overall study results and limits: T-cell clonality at baseline went above that of age-matched healthy donors and rose and fell with circulating CD8+ T-cell counts. Before falling back toward baseline at progression, clonality had risen at the time of ibrutinib response.

The protocol was immunoSEQ multiplex PCR, while the TCRdb copy is restricted to in-frame clones and leaves out a portion. The sample gives approximately 190,000 clones, 70% of which show up once; roughly 6.4% is in the top ten. Note on this clone: Its antigen is unidentified.

Germline CDR1 MNHNS, CDR2 SASEGT. The CDR3 loop spans 14 amino acids. V lost 2 bases, J lost 0 bases, and 7 bases lay in between. This TCR came from a human donor with chronic lymphocytic leukemia. The sequencing used PBMCs, collected after 12 months of ibrutinib treatment. The gene calls are TRBV6-1 and TRBJ1-2; D not resolved. The CDR3 protein is CASSEYPANYGYTF. The CDR3 nucleotides read TGTGCCAGCAGTGAATACCCAGCTAACTATGGCTACACCTTC.